A selection of T cell receptor beta chains follows, all from one sample in a study of post-analysis software for immune sequencing data. TCRdb reanalysed the PCR reads using MiXCR and keeps one entry per CDR3 protein. The sample carries roughly 580,000 distinct CDR3 sequences, about 40% recorded once. Sequencing used blood. These receptors came from a girl aged 5-17 years with multiple sclerosis. Both conserved end residues are part of each CDR3. D genes are given only for firm matches. Where a row states a size, it is once, few, many or the class of an expanded clone; other rows omit it.

TRBJ2-7 TRBD2 . TRBV12-3/TRBV12-4 TGTGCCTGCCTCGGGACTAGTTCCGAGCAGTACTTC CACLGTSSEQYF
TRBJ2-7 . . TRBV20-1 TGCAGTGCTGCTCAGGGAGGCTACGAGCAGTACTTC CSAAQGGYEQYF
TRBJ1-5 . . TRBV25-1 TGTGCCAGCAGTGAATCAGGGGACGGTGATCAGCCCCAGCATTTT CASSESGDGDQPQHF
TRBJ1-2 . . TRBV12-3/TRBV12-4 TGTGCCAGCAGTGGGGTACGGGGTTTACCCACATATAACTATGGCTACACCTTC CASSGVRGLPTYNYGYTF
TRBJ1-2 TRBD1 . TRBV12-3/TRBV12-4 TGTGCCAGCAGTTCCTCGGGACAGGGATATGGCTACACCTTC CASSSSGQGYGYTF
TRBJ2-5 . . TRBV20-1 TGCAGTGCTACATCCCAAGAGACCCAGTACTTC CSATSQETQYF
TRBJ2-6 TRBD1 few TRBV28 TGTGCCAGCAGTTCGGGGACAGCCTCTGGGGCCAACGTCCTGACTTTC CASSSGTASGANVLTF
TRBJ1-1 . many TRBV20-1 TGCAGTGCTAGAGACCGGGGCGTCACTGAAGCTTTCTTT CSARDRGVTEAFF
TRBJ1-1 . few TRBV4-1 TGCGCCAGCAGCCAAGATCGGCTTCGGAACACTGAAGCTTTCTTT CASSQDRLRNTEAFF
TRBJ2-3 TRBD2 . TRBV5-1 TGCGCCAGCAGCTTGGGTGACGGGAGGCCCACAGATACGCAGTATTTT CASSLGDGRPTDTQYF
TRBJ2-5 . once TRBV11-2 TGTGCCAGCAGCTTATGGCTAGGTATCGGAGAGACCCAGTACTTC CASSLWLGIGETQYF
TRBJ1-2 TRBD1 few TRBV5-1 TGCGCCAGCAGAAACAGGGGGCTCAGAAGTAACTATGGCTACACCTTC CASRNRGLRSNYGYTF
TRBJ2-5 . . TRBV3-1 TGTGCCAGCAGCCAAGTGATGCAAGAGACCCAGTACTTC CASSQVMQETQYF
TRBJ2-7 . . TRBV7-2 TGTGCCACGGGCTACGAGCAGTACTTC CATGYEQYF
TRBJ2-3 . . TRBV6-4 TGTGCCAGCAGTTCGGTAGCCGAGAGCACAGATACGCAGTATTTT CASSSVAESTDTQYF
TRBJ2-5 . once TRBV20-1 TGCAGTGCTAGAGCCCCGACCGCTAATAAAGAGACCCAGTACTTC CSARAPTANKETQYF
TRBJ2-7 . . TRBV6-1 TGTGCCTCCCACGGACATAGATCTTACGAGCAGTACTTC CASHGHRSYEQYF
TRBJ2-3 TRBD1 . TRBV7-9 TGTGCCAGCAGCTCTGGGACAGCGGATAGCACAGATACGCAGTATTTT CASSSGTADSTDTQYF
TRBJ2-1 TRBD2 . TRBV4-1 TGCGCCAGCAGCCCTGGACTAGTCTCCTACAATGAGCAGTTCTTC CASSPGLVSYNEQFF
TRBJ2-7 TRBD1 few TRBV7-4 TGTGCCAGCAGCTTAGAGGGACAGGGCTCCTACGAGCAGTACTTC CASSLEGQGSYEQYF
TRBJ2-5 . . TRBV7-8 TGTGCCAGCAGCTTGTATATAGCGGACGGAGAGACCCAGTACTTC CASSLYIADGETQYF
TRBJ1-2 . once TRBV20-1 TGCAGTGCTATCGTCGTGGGCTATGGCTACACCTTC CSAIVVGYGYTF
TRBJ2-7 . . TRBV5-1 TGCGCCAGCAGCTTGGTCGACAGAACCTACGAGCAGTACTTC CASSLVDRTYEQYF
TRBJ1-2 . . TRBV3-1 TGTGCCAGCAGCCAAGTCCTCCTTTCGTCAGAAAACTATGGCTACACCTTC CASSQVLLSSENYGYTF
TRBJ2-3 TRBD2 . TRBV3-1 TGTACCAGCAGACACACGACTAGCGGGGCCACAGATACGCAGTATTTT CTSRHTTSGATDTQYF
TRBJ1-2 TRBD1 . TRBV2 TGTGCCAGCAGTTTTCGGACAGGCGAGGGGGGCTACACCTTC CASSFRTGEGGYTF
TRBJ2-5 TRBD2 few TRBV7-3 TGTGCCAGCAGCTTAAATGGCCTAGCGGGGGAAGAGACCCAGTACTTC CASSLNGLAGEETQYF
TRBJ2-1 . few TRBV29-1 TGCAGCGTGGCATCGGACCGGGAGCAGTTCTTC CSVASDREQFF
TRBJ1-2 . . TRBV7-9 TGTGCCAGCAGCCCCTTGGTTAACTATGGCTACACCTTC CASSPLVNYGYTF
TRBJ2-7 . . TRBV6-5 TGTGCCAGCAGCACGGGGGGCCCCTCGCAGTACTTC CASSTGGPSQYF
TRBJ1-6 . . TRBV4-1 TGCGCCAGCAGCCAGGATTCCGGGACACTATATAATTCACCCCTCCACTTT CASSQDSGTLYNSPLHF
TRBJ1-1 . . TRBV15 TGTGCCACCAGCCAGGTTTTCATGAACACTGAAGCTTTCTTT CATSQVFMNTEAFF
TRBJ1-1 TRBD1 . TRBV27 TGTGCCAGCAGTTTATGGGGACAGTCTGAAGCTTTCTTT CASSLWGQSEAFF
TRBJ2-7 . . TRBV6-1 TGTGCCAGCAGTGAAGTTGGACGGCTCCCCTACGAGCAGTACTTC CASSEVGRLPYEQYF
TRBJ2-5 TRBD2 . TRBV20-1 TGCAGTGCTAGAGATCGGCGGGGGGGGACACAAGAGACCCAGTACTTC CSARDRRGGTQETQYF
TRBJ2-7 . . TRBV29-1 TGCAGCGTTGCCAGGACCCTTACCTACGAGCAGTACTTC CSVARTLTYEQYF
TRBJ2-3 TRBD1 few TRBV18 TGTGCCAGCTCCCCGGGACAGGGGACTTACACAGATACGCAGTATTTT CASSPGQGTYTDTQYF
TRBJ2-5 . . TRBV2 TGTGCCAGCAGTGACAGCGGAGAGACCCAGTACTTC CASSDSGETQYF
TRBJ2-5 . few TRBV2 TGTGCCACCCGGTTGGCGATAGAGACCCAGTACTTC CATRLAIETQYF
TRBJ2-7 . . TRBV30 TGTGCCTGGAGTATAGCCTACGAGCAGTACTTC CAWSIAYEQYF
TRBJ2-5 . . TRBV6-5 TGTGCCAGCAGGCGGATGGGTCAAGAGACCCAGTACTTC CASRRMGQETQYF
TRBJ2-3 . few TRBV12-3/TRBV12-4 TGTGCCAGCAGCCACAGGGCGGCAGATACGCAGTATTTT CASSHRAADTQYF
TRBJ1-2 . few TRBV6-5 TGTGCCGGCAGTTATAACAGGAACTATGGCTACACCTTC CAGSYNRNYGYTF
TRBJ2-3 . . TRBV3-1 TGTGCCAGCAGCCAAGATACTGACCTCCCTTATTACGGAGATACGCAGTATTTT CASSQDTDLPYYGDTQYF
TRBJ2-3 . few TRBV14 TGTGCCAGCGGGAGGTTTAGCACAGATACGCAGTATTTT CASGRFSTDTQYF
TRBJ2-5 . once TRBV9 TGTGCCAGCAGCGTAGGCCAGAGACGAAGGGGAGAGACCCAGTACTTC CASSVGQRRRGETQYF
TRBJ2-1 TRBD2 few TRBV12-3/TRBV12-4 TGTGCCAGCACCCCGGGGAGGGCCTACTACAATGAGCAGTTCTTC CASTPGRAYYNEQFF
TRBJ2-1 . . TRBV6-6 TGTGCCAGCATCCCCTCAGACTCCTACAATGAGCAGTTCTTC CASIPSDSYNEQFF
TRBJ1-2 . few TRBV2 TGTGCCAGCAGTGAAGCGGGGGCCCGTGCTGGATTACGGGAAGGCTACACCTTC CASSEAGARAGLREGYTF
TRBJ1-2 . . TRBV20-1 TGCAGTGCTAGAGATTTTCGCGATAACTGGCAAGAGGGTGGCTACACCTTC CSARDFRDNWQEGGYTF
TRBJ1-1 . few TRBV12-3/TRBV12-4 TGTGCCAGCAGTTTTCCCACAGGGAATGCCTATGAAGCTTTCTTT CASSFPTGNAYEAFF
TRBJ2-7 TRBD1 . TRBV28 TGTGCCAGCAGTCCGAGACAGGGTTGGGCCTACGAGCAGTACTTC CASSPRQGWAYEQYF
TRBJ2-7 TRBD1 few TRBV12-3/TRBV12-4 TGTGCCAGCAGTCCGACAGGGAGAGGCTACGAGCAGTACTTC CASSPTGRGYEQYF
TRBJ2-7 . many TRBV12-3/TRBV12-4 TGTGCCAGCAGCTTGGACAGCTCCTACGAGCAGTACTTC CASSLDSSYEQYF
TRBJ2-7 TRBD2 few TRBV10-3 TGTGCCATCCGGGAGGCTAGCGGGAGGAACGAGCAGTACTTC CAIREASGRNEQYF
TRBJ1-1 TRBD1 few TRBV6-2/TRBV6-3 TGTGCCAGCAGTTACTCGATCAGCAGGGGGGACACTGAAGCTTTCTTT CASSYSISRGDTEAFF
TRBJ2-3 TRBD2 few TRBV4-2 TGTGCCAGCAGCCAAGATCCGGGGACTATTGATACGCAGTATTTT CASSQDPGTIDTQYF
TRBJ1-4 TRBD1 . TRBV7-9 TGTGCCAGCAGTGTCCTCCCAGGACAGGGTAATGAAAAACTGTTTTTT CASSVLPGQGNEKLFF
TRBJ2-3 . . TRBV30 TGTGCCTGGAGTGTGGCTTTAGATACGCAGTATTTT CAWSVALDTQYF